This TCR beta chain was sequenced for a study of type 1 and type 2 diabetes patients. About the research overall: Magnetic bead positive selection isolated CD4+ or CD8+ T cells from PBMCs.

This clonotype was picked up a small number of times. The PCR template was genomic DNA. A primer set of 30 forward and 13 reverse primers amplified the CDR3. TCRdb redid the calling of the multiplex PCR reads with MiXCR, one entry per CDR3 protein. The table records fewer than 350,000 distinct CDR3 sequences, roughly 50% of them present only once. This receptor was identified in a man aged 18 to 35 with type 2 diabetes. The sequencing sample was made of peripheral blood mononuclear cells (PBMCs).

DNA for the CDR3: TGTGCCAGCAGGGGACAGGGACGCATGAACACTGAAGCTTTCTTT. Translated, it gives CASRGQGRMNTEAFF. This sequence joins TRBV28 and TRBJ1-1, with 9 bases identical to TRBD1. V shed 6 bases and J 0 bases; nucleotides not matched to a gene: 5. The CDR3 has 15 amino acids. Germline V gene data show CDR1 as MDHEN and CDR2 as SYDVKM.